Presented here are 25 T cell receptor beta chains from one specimen sequenced in a study of T cell responses to AZD1222 COVID-19 vaccine. Measured with immunoSEQ multiplex PCR; TCRdb has only the in-frame clones, and not every one. The sample carries 180,000 or so clones, roughly 92% recorded once. The sequences come from peripheral blood, collected on day 0 of AZD1222 vaccination. Receptors were obtained from an adult in good health.

The chain has TRBV20-1 and TRBJ2-6, with a weak D call TRBD2 (6 bases). Germline CDR1 is DFQATT and CDR2 is SNEGSKA (reference sequence). This CDR3 is 14 amino acids long. Trimming removed 3 bases from V and 1 base from J, with 7 bases in between. CDR3 DNA: TGCAGTGCTAGTCGGGGGTCTGGGGCCAACGTCCTGACTTTC. Amino acids: CSASRGSGANVLTF.

The V call is TRBV6-1, the J call TRBJ2-7; 7 bases map to TRBD2. The V gene end was trimmed by 0 bases and the J gene end by 4 bases; junction bases not matched to a gene: 6. CDR1 and CDR2 from the germline V gene are MNHNS and SASEGT. This CDR3 has 15 amino acids. Here the CDR3 DNA reads TGTGCCAGCAGTGAAGCGCGGCTAGCGGCGTACGAGCAGTACTTC. It translates to CASSEARLAAYEQYF.

This sequence joins TRBV19 and TRBJ1-1, with D hard to call. In germline, CDR1 is LNHDA, CDR2 SQIVND (reference sequence). The CDR3 is made up of 13 amino acids. Trimming left V 6 bases short and J 5 bases short, with 13 bases between. This chain's CDR3 is CASSRPRETEAFF. Here the CDR3 DNA reads TGTGCCAGTAGCAGGCCGAGGGAGACTGAAGCTTTCTTT.

This sequence joins TRBV19 and TRBJ2-3; 12 bases are shared with TRBD2. The CDR3 has 16 amino acids. With V trimmed by 4 bases and J by 6 bases, 8 bases remained unmatched. The germline V gene has CDR1 LNHDA and CDR2 SQIVND (reference sequence). The CDR3 DNA sequence: TGTGCCAGTAGTACCCCCGGACTAGCGGGGAGGGATACGCAGTATTTT. Protein sequence: CASSTPGLAGRDTQYF.

The genes are TRBV6-2 or TRBV6-3 and TRBJ2-1, with 9 bases aligning to TRBD2. The V and J ends lost 5 bases and 7 bases, in that order; junction bases with no gene match: 12. CDR1 is MNHEY, CDR2 SVGEGT, per germline. The CDR3 runs 16 residues. CDR3 DNA sequence: TGTGCCAGCAGTCACTATTTAGCGGGAGAGGGTAATGAGCAGTTCTTC. Translated, it gives CASSHYLAGEGNEQFF.

The chain carries TRBV9 and TRBJ2-1, with D maybe TRBD1 (6 bases). Looked up from germline, CDR1 is SGDLS and CDR2 is YYNGEE. CDR3 length equals 15 residues. Trimming pared 5 bases from V and 6 bases from J, leaving 18 bases between. The CDR3 loop reads CASSDYGTPFNEQFF. DNA of the CDR3: TGTGCCAGCAGTGACTATGGGACACCCTTCAATGAGCAGTTCTTC.

V usage is TRBV29-1 and J usage is TRBJ2-1; D could derive from TRBD1 or TRBD2 (6 bases each). CDR1 is SQVTM and CDR2 is ANQGSEA in the germline V gene. The CDR3 extends over 14 amino acids. Trimming shortened V by 6 bases and J by 6 bases, and 18 bases separated the two germline ends. The CDR3 is CSVNRLGGFNEQFF. In DNA form, the CDR3 reads TGCAGCGTGAATCGGCTAGGGGGGTTCAATGAGCAGTTCTTC.

The rearrangement joins TRBV5-8 to TRBJ2-3; no clear D gene. CDR3 length: 12 residues. The germline V gene has CDR1 SGHTS and CDR2 YDEGEE. Trimming took off 4 bases at V and 0 bases at J, with 3 bases between the two ends. The CDR3 DNA reads TGTGCCAGCAGCCTAAGCACAGATACGCAGTATTTT. This sequence encodes CASSLSTDTQYF.

The chain uses TRBV30 and TRBJ1-2; no reliable D call. The V end lost 4 bases, the J end lost 5 bases, and 8 bases lay between the germline ends. The CDR3 has 11 residues. Germline V gene lookup returns CDR1 GTSNPN and CDR2 SVGIG (reference sequence). In DNA, the CDR3 is TGTGCCTGGATAAGGGAATATGGCTACACCTTC. Translated: CAWIREYGYTF.

The table lists this clone with a count of one. Here the CDR3 reads CASSLQGILDEQYF. In nucleotides, the CDR3 is TGTGCCAGCAGCTTGCAGGGGATACTCGACGAGCAGTACTTC. This chain links TRBV5-4 with TRBJ2-7; TRBD1 might be the D (6 bases). The germline CDR1 and CDR2 sequences are SGHNT and YYREEE (reference sequence). The CDR3 spans 14 residues. V was shortened by 1 base and J by 5 bases, with 13 bases between the two germline ends.

This chain uses TRBV5-4 with TRBJ1-2; 7 bases align to TRBD1. With 6 bases clipped from V and 1 base from J, the junction kept 6 bases outside the gene matches. CDR1 is SGHNT and CDR2 is YYREEE in the germline V gene (reference sequence). The length of the CDR3 is 14 residues. The DNA for the CDR3 is TGTGCCAGCAATCAGGGGGGTGGTAACTATGGCTACACCTTC. Protein sequence: CASNQGGGNYGYTF. Looking up the rest from reference TRBV5-4 and TRBJ1-2 gives the full variable domain: ETGVTQSPTHLIKTRGQQVTLRCSSQSGHNTVSWYQQALGQGPQFIFQYYREEENGRGNFPPRFSGLQFPNYSSELNVNALELDDSALYLCASNQGGGNYGYTFGSGTRLTVV.

This chain uses TRBV19 with TRBJ1-5; D unresolved. Germline V gene lookup returns CDR1 LNHDA and CDR2 SQIVND (reference sequence). This CDR3 comprises 16 residues. Trimming removed 7 bases from V and 0 bases from J, with 16 bases in between. Here the CDR3 reads CASTTKEQSSNQPQHF. CDR3 sequence (DNA): TGTGCCAGTACTACTAAGGAGCAGAGTAGCAATCAGCCCCAGCATTTT.

This chain joins TRBV10-2 and TRBJ1-1; a weak D match, TRBD1 (5 bases). Trimming pared 8 bases from V and 1 base from J, leaving 11 bases between. Germline CDR1 and CDR2: WSHSY and SAAADI. This CDR3 spans 13 amino acids. The DNA of the CDR3 is TGCGCCAGCCAGGGTATGGGGAACACTGAAGCTTTCTTT. This gives the protein CASQGMGNTEAFF.

The chain carries TRBV12-5 and TRBJ1-5; D is undetermined. The V gene's germline CDR1 is LGHNT and CDR2 FRNRAP. The V end was cut by 4 bases, the J end by 10 bases, with 17 bases between. The CDR3 sequence is 14 residues long. The CDR3, as DNA: TGTGCTAGTGGTTGGAACATTCCCGCCGAACCCCAGCATTTT. Its translation: CASGWNIPAEPQHF.

The gene calls are TRBV9 and TRBJ2-5, with unresolved D. Deletions cut 3 bases from V and 5 bases from J, with 8 bases between. This CDR3 is built from 12 residues. Germline CDR1 is SGDLS and CDR2 is YYNGEE. CDR3 nucleotide sequence: TGTGCCAGCAGCGCCGTACCTGAGACCCAGTACTTC. This gives the protein CASSAVPETQYF.

The chain carries TRBV6-5 and TRBJ2-7; 7 positions agree with TRBD1. Trimming at V came to 6 bases and at J to 2 bases, leaving 7 bases not matched to a gene. The germline CDR1 and CDR2 sequences are MNHEY and SVGAGI. The CDR3 covers 14 residues. The CDR3 DNA is TGTGCCAGCAGGAGGGACAGAATAACCTACGAGCAGTACTTC. Its translation: CASRRDRITYEQYF.

The rearrangement joins TRBV5-6 to TRBJ1-5; no firm D call. The CDR3 is 14 amino acids. The V gene's germline CDR1 is SGHDT and CDR2 YYEEEE. Between the trimmed V and J ends, which lost 2 bases and 7 bases, there was a span of 13 bases. The CDR3 loop reads CASSFSGVRQPQHF. In nucleotides, the CDR3 is TGTGCCAGCAGCTTTTCTGGGGTGCGCCAGCCCCAGCATTTT.

The chain recombines TRBV3-1 (or the pseudogene TRBV3-2) with TRBJ1-1; a possible D gene is TRBD1 (6 bases). CDR3 length: 17 residues. Germline lookup yields CDR1 LGHDT and CDR2 YNNKEL (reference sequence). V lost 4 bases and J lost 1, with 19 bases in between. The CDR3 DNA is TGTGCCAGCAGCCTTAGAAGCCCCAGGGGTAAGAACACTGAAGCTTTCTTT. Its protein product is CASSLRSPRGKNTEAFF.

This clone was picked up one time. The chain joins TRBV2 to TRBJ1-1; perhaps TRBD1 as D (6 bases). Germline assignment: CDR1 SNHLY and CDR2 FYNNEI. V lost 10 bases, J lost 1 base, and 13 bases lay in between. This CDR3 comprises 13 residues. The CDR3 nucleotides read TGTGCCAAAAGGGGGGTTCGGAACACTGAAGCTTTCTTT. It encodes CAKRGVRNTEAFF.

The rearrangement joins TRBV10-2 to TRBJ2-7, with no clear D. Per germline, CDR1 WSHSY and CDR2 SAAADI. The CDR3 is 16 amino acids. V was pared by 4 bases and J by 6 bases, with 22 bases between. The CDR3 spells CASSVASGPLRGEQYF. The CDR3 nucleotides read TGCGCCAGCAGTGTGGCTTCCGGGCCCCTCCGCGGCGAGCAGTACTTC.

This chain uses TRBV27 with TRBJ2-3; TRBD1 aligns across 12 bases. With 6 bases clipped from V and 4 bases from J, the junction kept 8 bases outside the gene matches. The CDR3 spans 16 residues. Germline V gene lookup returns CDR1 MNHEY and CDR2 SMNVEV (reference sequence). For the CDR3, the DNA is TGTGCCAGCAGATTTTCGGGGACAGGGGGCGCAGATACGCAGTATTTT. Its protein is CASRFSGTGGADTQYF.

The chain joins TRBV7-9 to TRBJ2-2, with TRBD2 matching over 7 bases. Germline trimming cut 4 bases from V and 3 bases from J; bases unmatched to any gene: 14. In germline, CDR1 is SEHNR, CDR2 FQNEAQ (reference sequence). The CDR3 has 18 residues. CDR3 in amino acids: CASSSAGTTKPDTGELFF. The CDR3 DNA sequence: TGTGCCAGCAGCTCCGCCGGGACTACTAAACCCGACACCGGGGAGCTGTTTTTT.

This clone has just one count. This chain uses TRBV9 with TRBJ2-1; 10 bases fit TRBD2. Germline CDR1 SGDLS, CDR2 YYNGEE. The CDR3 runs 16 residues. Unmatched junction bases numbered 4, after V lost 2 bases and J lost 2 bases. CDR3 residues: CASSVGTSVPYNEQFF. CDR3 in DNA: TGTGCCAGCAGCGTGGGGACTAGCGTCCCCTACAATGAGCAGTTCTTC.

V gene TRBV14 combines with J gene TRBJ1-1; D is ambiguous. V shed 0 bases and J shed 2 bases, with 7 bases lying between them. Germline assignment: CDR1 SGHDN and CDR2 FVKESK. The CDR3 has 14 residues. The CDR3 nucleotides are TGTGCCAGCAGCCAAGAGGCCAGCAACACTGAAGCTTTCTTT. Translation: CASSQEASNTEAFF.

CDR3 in amino acids: CASSPPGLVINEQFF. The CDR3 DNA reads TGTGCCAGTAGTCCCCCGGGACTAGTTATCAATGAGCAGTTCTTC. V is TRBV19 and J is TRBJ2-1; 8 nucleotides match TRBD2. Per germline, CDR1 LNHDA and CDR2 SQIVND (reference sequence). V lost 5 bases to trimming and J lost 6 bases; unmatched junction nucleotides: 9. This CDR3 has 15 amino acids. The full variable domain, rest sourced from reference TRBV19 and TRBJ2-1, is DGGITQSPKYLFRKEGQNVTLSCEQNLNHDAMYWYRQDPGQGLRLIYYSQIVNDFQKGDIAEGYSVSREKKESFPLTVTSAQKNPTAFYLCASSPPGLVINEQFFGPGTRLTVL.